This TCR beta chain was captured in a study of regulatory T cells in long-lasting Graves disease. Turning to the study itself: Positivity for TSH receptor antibodies plus over 5 years of antithyroid drugs meant persistent Graves' disease. Findings of the study overall: Gene preferences differed: TRBV28, TRBJ1-2, TRBJ2-5 in persistent cases. In persistent patients, shared public clonotypes (under 3,000) outnumbered those in new patients (about 890).

V shed 3 bases, J shed 6 bases, and the junction held 11 bases outside the gene matches. Germline-derived CDR1 and CDR2 are LGHDT and YNNKEL (reference sequence). The CDR3 covers 15 residues. Time point in this sample: persistent/refractory GD, antithyroid drugs over 5 years with positive TRAb. Construction of the TCR library relied on RNA isolated from PBMCs. Patients came through an endocrinology department, and that department was in Xi'an, China. Worth noting for this clonotype: What it binds is not known.

Investigators prepared the TCR beta libraries by applying iRepertoire HTBI primers and Arm-PCR of CDR3 regions. TCRdb itself ran the multiplex PCR reads through MiXCR, one entry per CDR3 protein. The table lists a few hundred thousand distinct CDR3 sequences, roughly a quarter of them singletons, with around 26% in the top ten. The sequence was obtained from a female donor with Graves disease. The V call is TRBV3-1, the J call TRBJ2-7, with TRBD2 identical over 7 bases. The material sequenced was peripheral blood mononuclear cells (PBMCs), taken when the disease was refractory, from a patient treated with antithyroid drugs. This CDR3 reads CASSQGEGGPREQYF. The CDR3 DNA sequence: TGTGCCAGCAGCCAGGGTGAGGGAGGGCCGCGCGAGCAGTACTTC.